The clone carrying this TCR beta chain appeared many times. Antigen specificity is unknown. These data originate in a study of breast tumors, draining lymph nodes, adjacent tissues. Study-wide findings and caveats: Most tumor T cells seemingly derive from lymph node, then expand in tumor. Luminal-like breast cancer showed significantly higher tumor–nontumor repertoire similarity than basal-like.

The lymph nodes were axillary draining lymph nodes from breast cancer patients. Via MiXCR, TCRdb re-called the multiplex PCR reads, giving one row per CDR3 protein. The table shows 140,000 or so distinct CDR3 sequences, with 32% occurring only once. From germline, CDR1 is SGHNT and CDR2 YYREEE (reference sequence). Trimming removed 6 bases from V and 5 bases from J; junction bases left unmatched: 7. The CDR3 contains 15 residues. Sequencing was performed on axillary lymph node tissue. V is TRBV5-4 and J is TRBJ1-4; TRBD1 matches 10 bases. The sequence was collected from a female donor with breast cancer. Some clones in this sample may be carry-over from other donors' samples. CDR3 bases: TGTGCCAGCACCCGGGACAGGGGCTTGAATGAAAAACTGTTTTTT. Its translation: CASTRDRGLNEKLFF. Based on the CDR3 plus reference TRBV5-4 and TRBJ1-4, the full variable domain is ETGVTQSPTHLIKTRGQQVTLRCSSQSGHNTVSWYQQALGQGPQFIFQYYREEENGRGNFPPRFSGLQFPNYSSELNVNALELDDSALYLCASTRDRGLNEKLFFGSGTQLSVL.